These 13 T cell receptor beta chains share one sample of origin, sequenced in a study of shared clonotypes between healthy human individuals. The method was immunoSEQ multiplex PCR; TCRdb's version includes in-frame clones alone and lacks a portion of them. The data show 2 million to 2.5 million clones, with under 95% seen just once and over 1.5% held by the top ten. Naive-designated CD8 cells lacked CD45RO, were positively enriched for CCR7, and omitted terminally differentiated effector memory CD45RA+ cells. The material sequenced was naive CD8+ T cells from PBMCs. All receptors come from a man younger than 30 in good health. Some clones in this sample may be carry-over from other donors' samples.

V gene TRBV4-1 combines with J gene TRBJ1-4; D call uncertain. The CDR3 contains 15 residues. Germline loops: CDR1 MGHRA, CDR2 YSYEKL. Deletions cut 1 base from V and 3 bases from J, with 9 bases between. The CDR3 protein is CASSQARYSNEKLFF. The CDR3 DNA is TGCGCCAGCAGCCAAGCACGGTACTCTAATGAAAAACTGTTTTTT.

This sequence joins TRBV19 and TRBJ1-4; D may be TRBD1 (6 bases). The V end lost 5 bases, the J end lost 0 bases, and 10 bases lay between the germline ends. CDR1 and CDR2 (germline): LNHDA, SQIVND (reference sequence). CDR3 length equals 15 residues. The CDR3: CASSARTATNEKLFF. DNA for the CDR3: TGTGCCAGTAGTGCGCGGACAGCAACTAATGAAAAACTGTTTTTT.

On this clone: The germline gene is not matched at one end of the junction; a read error may be the cause. Written as DNA, the CDR3 is TGTACCAGCAGTAACGGGGGCGTATTTTCCTACGAGCAGTACTTC. Residues: CTSSNGGVFSYEQYF. V is TRBV6-6 and J is TRBJ2-7, with D perhaps being TRBD1 or TRBD2 (6 bases each). CDR3 length: 15 amino acids. Germline V lookup: CDR1 MNHNY, CDR2 SVGAGI (reference sequence).

The J gene is TRBJ1-1, the V gene TRBV7-6, with no clear D. The CDR3 spans 11 residues. Germline CDR1 SGHVS, CDR2 FNYEAQ. Trimming shortened V by 8 bases and J by 5 bases, and 9 bases separated the two germline ends. The CDR3 spells CASVLGTEAFF. The CDR3 nucleotides are TGTGCCAGCGTCCTTGGGACTGAAGCTTTCTTT. The whole variable domain, remainder taken from reference TRBV7-6 and TRBJ1-1, is GAGVSQSPRYKVTKRGQDVALRCDPISGHVSLYWYRQALGQGPEFLTYFNYEAQQDKSGLPNDRFSAERPEGSISTLTIQRTEQRDSAMYRCASVLGTEAFFGQGTRLTVV.

The chain carries TRBV6-6 and TRBJ2-1; 7 bases fit TRBD2. Germline lookup yields CDR1 MNHNY and CDR2 SVGAGI (reference sequence). This CDR3 is built from 15 residues. With 4 bases clipped from V and 4 bases from J, the junction kept 7 bases outside the gene matches. CDR3: CASSLPGLLYNEQFF. CDR3 DNA sequence: TGTGCCAGCAGTTTGCCGGGACTATTATACAATGAGCAGTTCTTC.

The sample holds one count of this clone. The chain is built from TRBV4-3 and TRBJ2-1; 9 positions match TRBD2. The CDR3 is made up of 18 amino acids. In germline, CDR1 is LGHNA, CDR2 YSLEER. Trimming at V came to 0 bases and at J to 1 base, leaving 7 bases not matched to a gene. The CDR3 sequence: CASSQDSSGGLSYNEQFF. The CDR3 DNA follows: TGCGCCAGCAGCCAAGATAGTAGCGGGGGACTTTCCTACAATGAGCAGTTCTTC.

The V and J genes are TRBV5-4 and TRBJ1-3; 7 bases are a match to TRBD1. This CDR3 comprises 13 residues. Germline V gives CDR1 SGHNT, CDR2 YYREEE (reference sequence). The V gene end was trimmed by 6 bases and the J gene end by 2 bases; junction bases not matched to a gene: 2. The CDR3 coding sequence is TGTGCCAGCATAGGGGGCCCTGGAAACACCATATATTTT. Residues: CASIGGPGNTIYF.

The chain joins TRBV9 to TRBJ1-2; 7 bases are a match to TRBD1. V was pared by 5 bases and J by 5 bases, with 6 bases of the junction left unmatched. The CDR3 spans 13 residues. Germline loops: CDR1 SGDLS, CDR2 YYNGEE. The chain's CDR3 is CASRHETGYGYTF. CDR3 nucleotide sequence: TGTGCCAGCAGACACGAGACAGGGTATGGCTACACCTTC.

The gene calls are TRBV28 and TRBJ2-2, with 7 bases lining up with TRBD1. Per the germline V gene, CDR1 is MDHEN and CDR2 is SYDVKM. V dropped 3 bases and J dropped 6; count of bases not matched to a gene: 4. The CDR3 totals 14 residues. The CDR3 spells CASSLQGESGELFF. In DNA form, the CDR3 reads TGTGCCAGCAGTTTGCAGGGGGAATCCGGGGAGCTGTTTTTT.

As concerns this clone: This specimen includes other DNA sequences encoding the same CDR3. This chain links TRBV30 with TRBJ1-1; no clear D gene. The CDR3 covers 13 residues. V was pared by 0 bases and J by 1 base, with 6 bases between. Germline V gives CDR1 GTSNPN, CDR2 SVGIG (reference sequence). The chain's CDR3 is CAWSVGSNTEAFF. CDR3 coding DNA: TGTGCCTGGAGTGTGGGATCGAACACTGAAGCTTTCTTT.

The chain is built from TRBV27 and TRBJ2-1; D is undetermined. This CDR3 spans 15 amino acids. Germline CDR1 and CDR2: MNHEY and SMNVEV (reference sequence). Trimming stripped 3 bases from V and 1 base from J, with 10 bases between. CDR3 in amino acids: CASSLLPVSYNEQFF. The DNA for the CDR3 is TGTGCCAGCAGTTTGCTGCCGGTGTCCTACAATGAGCAGTTCTTC.

The chain combines TRBV6-4 with TRBJ2-7; D might be TRBD2 (6 bases). Trimming stripped 5 bases from V and 3 bases from J, with 14 bases between. This CDR3 comprises 14 residues. The germline V gene has CDR1 MRHNA and CDR2 SNTAGT. Here the CDR3 reads CASSPSGGSYEQYF. CDR3 nucleotides: TGTGCCAGCAGTCCAAGCGGAGGGAGCTACGAGCAGTACTTC.

CDR3: CASSSQPGFGVTEAFF. CDR3 in DNA: TGTGCCAGCAGCTCGCAACCAGGGTTTGGAGTCACTGAAGCTTTCTTT. The V gene is TRBV7-3, the J gene TRBJ1-1, with D tentatively TRBD1 (5 bases). The CDR3 totals 16 residues. CDR1 and CDR2 (germline): SGHTA, FQGTGA. V lost 4 bases and J 4 bases, leaving 19 bases between the germline ends. Variable domain in full (rest from reference TRBV7-3 and TRBJ1-1): GAGVSQTPSNKVTEKGKYVELRCDPISGHTALYWYRQSLGQGPEFLIYFQGTGAADDSGLPNDRFFAVRPEGSVSTLKIQRTERGDSAVYLCASSSQPGFGVTEAFFGQGTRLTVV.